This T cell receptor beta chain is from a study of shared clonotypes between healthy human individuals. The data were produced by immunoSEQ multiplex PCR, yet TCRdb's version contains in-frame clones alone and is incomplete. The sample comprises around 750,000 clones, approximately 79% of which are singletons, and more than 1.5% rests with the top ten. The source of this sequence is a woman aged 30 to 39 in good health. Sequencing input: memory CD4+ T cells sorted from blood. Subset denoted: CD45RA-negative fraction.

The CDR3 nucleotides are TGCGCCAGCAGCTTTATCGGCGCGCCCTACGAGCAGTACTTC. The encoded protein is CASSFIGAPYEQYF. The chain is built from TRBV5-1 and TRBJ2-7; D gene uncertain. V was pared by 2 bases and J by 2 bases, with 11 bases between. Germline V gene lookup returns CDR1 SGHRS and CDR2 YFSETQ. CDR3 length equals 14 residues.